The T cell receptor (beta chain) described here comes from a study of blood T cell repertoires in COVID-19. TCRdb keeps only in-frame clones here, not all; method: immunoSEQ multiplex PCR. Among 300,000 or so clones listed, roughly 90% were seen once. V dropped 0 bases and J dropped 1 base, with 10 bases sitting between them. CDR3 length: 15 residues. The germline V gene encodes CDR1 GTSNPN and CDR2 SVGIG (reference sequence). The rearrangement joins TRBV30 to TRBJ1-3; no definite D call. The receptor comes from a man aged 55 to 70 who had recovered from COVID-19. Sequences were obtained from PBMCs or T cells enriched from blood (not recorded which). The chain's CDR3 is CAWSVIGLSGNTIYF. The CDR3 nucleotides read TGTGCCTGGAGTGTAATCGGTCTGTCTGGAAACACCATATATTTT.